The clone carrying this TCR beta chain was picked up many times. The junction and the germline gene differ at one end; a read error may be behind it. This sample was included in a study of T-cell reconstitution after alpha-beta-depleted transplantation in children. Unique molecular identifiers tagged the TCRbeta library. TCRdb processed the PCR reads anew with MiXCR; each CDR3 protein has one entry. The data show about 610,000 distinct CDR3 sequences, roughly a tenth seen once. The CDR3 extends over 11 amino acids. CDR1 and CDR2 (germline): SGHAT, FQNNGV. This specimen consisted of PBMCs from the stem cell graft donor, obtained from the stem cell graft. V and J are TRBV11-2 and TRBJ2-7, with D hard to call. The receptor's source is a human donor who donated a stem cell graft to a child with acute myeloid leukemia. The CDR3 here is CASRLGGEQYF. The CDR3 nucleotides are TGTGCCAGCAGGTTAGGTGGGGAGCAGTACTTC.